The sequence of this T cell receptor beta chain was determined in a study of memory CD8 T cells in hepatitis C reinfection. The wider study: Pre-reinfection sampling occurred 55 to 20 weeks ahead of detected reinfection.

Produced via immunoSEQ multiplex PCR; TCRdb's table is partial and in-frame only. The sample has approximately 51,000 clones, over 85% seen once; the top ten hold more than 0.8%. Time point indicated: pre-reinfection, 55 to 20 weeks before reinfection detection. The sorted cells went straight to TCR sequencing with no prior in vitro expansion. Donors came from people who inject drugs enrolled in HEPCO, Canada. J was trimmed by 5 bases and V by 2 bases; bases with no gene match: 6. CDR3 length equals 16 residues. Per germline, CDR1 SNHLY and CDR2 FYNNEI. This receptor was identified in a man in his late teens or twenties with hepatitis C virus infection. V and J are TRBV2 and TRBJ2-2, with 9 bases matching TRBD1. The sequencing input was naive CD8+ T cells sorted from blood. DNA for the CDR3: TGTGCCAGCAGTGAATATAAGGACAGGGGTACCGGGGAGCTGTTTTTT. Its translation: CASSEYKDRGTGELFF.